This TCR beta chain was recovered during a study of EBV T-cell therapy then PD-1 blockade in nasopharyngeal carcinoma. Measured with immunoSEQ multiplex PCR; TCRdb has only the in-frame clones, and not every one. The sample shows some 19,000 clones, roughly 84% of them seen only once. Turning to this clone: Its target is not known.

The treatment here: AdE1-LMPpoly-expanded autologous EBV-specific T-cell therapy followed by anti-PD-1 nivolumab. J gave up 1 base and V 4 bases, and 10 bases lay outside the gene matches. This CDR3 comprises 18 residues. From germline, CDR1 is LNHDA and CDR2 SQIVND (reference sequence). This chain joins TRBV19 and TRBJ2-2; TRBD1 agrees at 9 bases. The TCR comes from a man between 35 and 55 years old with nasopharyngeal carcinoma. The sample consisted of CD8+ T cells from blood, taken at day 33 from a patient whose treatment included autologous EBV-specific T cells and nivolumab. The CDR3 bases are TGTGCCAGTAGTACGAAAAACCGGGACAGGGTGAACACCGGGGAGCTGTTTTTT. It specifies CASSTKNRDRVNTGELFF.